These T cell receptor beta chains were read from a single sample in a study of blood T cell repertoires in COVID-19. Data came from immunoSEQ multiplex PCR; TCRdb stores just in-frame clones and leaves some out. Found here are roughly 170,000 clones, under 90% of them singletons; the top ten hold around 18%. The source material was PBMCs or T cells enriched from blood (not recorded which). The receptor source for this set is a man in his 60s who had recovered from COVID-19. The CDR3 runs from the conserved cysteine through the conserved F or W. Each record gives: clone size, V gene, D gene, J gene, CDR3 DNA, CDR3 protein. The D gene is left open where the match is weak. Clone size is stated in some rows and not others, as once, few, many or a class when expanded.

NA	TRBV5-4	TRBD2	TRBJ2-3	TGTGCCAGCAGTGACCCTAGCGGGAGGGCCATAGATACGCAGTATTTT	CASSDPSGRAIDTQYF
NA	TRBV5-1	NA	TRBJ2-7	TGCGCCAGCAGCTTGGTTTGGGGCTACGTCGAGCAGTACTTC	CASSLVWGYVEQYF
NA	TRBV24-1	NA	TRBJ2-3	TGTGCCACCAGTGACGAGGGTAGAGATACGCAGTATTTT	CATSDEGRDTQYF
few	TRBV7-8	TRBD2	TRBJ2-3	TGTGCCAGCACCACTTCGGGGGGGGCAGCCACAGATACGCAGTATTTT	CASTTSGGAATDTQYF
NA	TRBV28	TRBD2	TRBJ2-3	TGTGCCAGCAGCTCCCGGGGGGGGGTTACCACAGATACGCAGTATTTT	CASSSRGGVTTDTQYF
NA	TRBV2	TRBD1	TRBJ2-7	TGTGCCAGCAGTGACCGGAGGACAGGGGGGAACGAGCAGTACTTC	CASSDRRTGGNEQYF
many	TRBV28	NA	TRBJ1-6	TGTGCCAGCAGTTCCGATGGGGGTCGAAATTGGGGAGGTTCACCCCTCCACTTT	CASSSDGGRNWGGSPLHF
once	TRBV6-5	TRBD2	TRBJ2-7	TGTGCCAGCAGACCCGGGACTAGCGGACCCTACGAGCAGTACTTC	CASRPGTSGPYEQYF
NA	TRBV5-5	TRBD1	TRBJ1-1	TGTGCCAGCAGCTCGTCCGGGACAGGGGTGAACACTGAAGCTTTCTTT	CASSSSGTGVNTEAFF
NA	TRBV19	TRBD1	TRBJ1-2	TGTGCCAGTAGTATAGGGTTAGGACAGGGGAACTATGGCTACACCTTC	CASSIGLGQGNYGYTF
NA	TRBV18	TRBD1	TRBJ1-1	TGTGCCAGCTCACCGGGACAGGGGGCGTCTGAAGCTTTCTTT	CASSPGQGASEAFF
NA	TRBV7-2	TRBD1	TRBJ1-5	TGTGCCAGCAGCTTAAACGGGCAGGGGGGTCAGCCCCAGCATTTT	CASSLNGQGGQPQHF
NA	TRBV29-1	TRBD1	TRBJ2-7	TGCAGCGTCACCGGGACAGTCTACGAGCAGTACTTC	CSVTGTVYEQYF
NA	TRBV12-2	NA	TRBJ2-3	TGTGCAAGTCGTGAGCGGGAGGGCCCGCCAGATACGCAGTATTTT	CASREREGPPDTQYF
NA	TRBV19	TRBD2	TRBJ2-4	TGTGCCAGTAGTATTGGCAGGGAGGGACTAGCCAAAAACATTCAGTACTTC	CASSIGREGLAKNIQYF
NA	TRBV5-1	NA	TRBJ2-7	TGCGCCAGCAGCTCCCAGGGGGGAACCTACGAGCAGTACTTC	CASSSQGGTYEQYF
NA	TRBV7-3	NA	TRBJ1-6	TGTGCCAGCAGCCGCGGAAACTCCTATAATTCACCCCTCCACTTT	CASSRGNSYNSPLHF
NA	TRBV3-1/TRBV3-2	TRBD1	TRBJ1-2	TGTGCCAGCAGCCTCGCGGACAGGGAAAGCGGCTACACCTTC	CASSLADRESGYTF
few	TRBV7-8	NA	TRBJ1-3	TGTGCCAGCAGCTTATACAGGGACTCTGGAAACACCATATATTTT	CASSLYRDSGNTIYF
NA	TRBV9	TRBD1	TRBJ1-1	TGTGCCAGCAGCCCAAGACAGGGGAAGACTGAAGCTTTCTTT	CASSPRQGKTEAFF
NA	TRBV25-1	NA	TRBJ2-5	TGTGCCAGCAGTGAATATGGGGCGGCGAAGACCCAGTACTTC	CASSEYGAAKTQYF
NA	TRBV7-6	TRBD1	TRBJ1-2	TGTGCCAGCAGCTCAGGGACAGATGGCTACACCTTC	CASSSGTDGYTF
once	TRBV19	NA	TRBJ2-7	TGTGCCAGTAGTATGGGGGGTCTCCCCTACGAGCAGTACTTC	CASSMGGLPYEQYF
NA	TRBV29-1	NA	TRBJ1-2	TGCAGCGTTGACGGTGGGAGTTACTATGGCTACACCTTC	CSVDGGSYYGYTF
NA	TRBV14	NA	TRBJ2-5	TGTGCCAGCAGCCCCTCGGGAAGGGTGGAGACCCAGTACTTC	CASSPSGRVETQYF
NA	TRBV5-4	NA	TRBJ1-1	TGTGCCAGCAGCTTGGGACAGGCGACGATGACTTTCTTT	CASSLGQATMTFF
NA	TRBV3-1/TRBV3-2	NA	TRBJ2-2	TGTGCCAGCAGCCAAGGGGCTCCGGGACACAGCACCGGGGAGCTGTTTTTT	CASSQGAPGHSTGELFF
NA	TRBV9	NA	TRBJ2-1	TGTGCCAGCAGCCCCCCTCGCGGCCCCAATGAGCAGTTCTTC	CASSPPRGPNEQFF
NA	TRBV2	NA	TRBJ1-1	TGTGCCAGCAGCCCCCTACAGTCTTGGAACACTGAAGCTTTCTTT	CASSPLQSWNTEAFF
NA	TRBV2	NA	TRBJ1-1	TGTGCCAGCAGTGAAGGGTCGGGCACTGAAGCTTTCTTT	CASSEGSGTEAFF
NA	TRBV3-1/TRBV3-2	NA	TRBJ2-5	TGTGCCAGCAGCCATAAAGGGACTCACCAAGAGACCCAGTACTTC	CASSHKGTHQETQYF
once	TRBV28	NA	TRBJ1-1	TGTGCCAGCAGGGCGACAGGGAACACTGAAGCTTTCTTT	CASRATGNTEAFF
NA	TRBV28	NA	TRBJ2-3	TGTGCCAGCAGTTTGGGGGGAGCTGGCACAGATACGCAGTATTTT	CASSLGGAGTDTQYF
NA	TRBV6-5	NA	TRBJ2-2	TGTGCCAGCAGTCCTGGACAGAACACCGGGGAGCTGTTTTTT	CASSPGQNTGELFF
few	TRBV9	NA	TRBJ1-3	TGTGCCAGCAGCCCCTCACAGGGAATCTCTGGAAACACCATATATTTT	CASSPSQGISGNTIYF
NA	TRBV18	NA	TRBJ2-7	TGTGCCAGCTCACGAACGGGTTACGAGCAGTACTTC	CASSRTGYEQYF
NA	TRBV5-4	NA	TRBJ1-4	TGTGCCAGCAGCTTGGACCGGGGTATTAATGAAAAACTGTTTTTT	CASSLDRGINEKLFF
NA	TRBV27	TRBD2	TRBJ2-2	TGTGCCAGCAGTTCATTGCCGGGGGGGAAGGCAGGGGAGCTGTTTTTT	CASSSLPGGKAGELFF
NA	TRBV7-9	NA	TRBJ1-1	TGTGCCAGCAGCCCCCCAAACGGGTCCCCTGAAGCTTTCTTT	CASSPPNGSPEAFF
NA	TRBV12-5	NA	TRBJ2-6	TGTGCTAGTGGTTTGCATGGGAGAGTAGAAGGCTCTGGGGCCAACGTCCTGACTTTC	CASGLHGRVEGSGANVLTF
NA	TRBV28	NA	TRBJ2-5	TGTGCCAGCAGTGCGCCACAAGAGACCCAGTACTTC	CASSAPQETQYF
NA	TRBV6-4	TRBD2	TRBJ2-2	TGTGCCAGCAGTGTAAGCGGGAGTCACGCCGGGGAGCTGTTTTTT	CASSVSGSHAGELFF
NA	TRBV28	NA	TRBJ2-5	TGTGCCAGCAGTTTCCGGAAACCGGGACACCCAATGGGGGAGACCCAGTACTTC	CASSFRKPGHPMGETQYF
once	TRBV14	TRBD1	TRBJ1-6	TGTGCCAGCAGCCAACTAACAGGGGATAATTCACCCCTCCACTTT	CASSQLTGDNSPLHF
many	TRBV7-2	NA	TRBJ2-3	TGTGCCAGCAGCTTAGCGTCCAGGGGCAGCACAGATACGCAGTATTTT	CASSLASRGSTDTQYF
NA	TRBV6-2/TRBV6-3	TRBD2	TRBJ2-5	TGTGCCAGCAGTTACGGGGCGGGAGGAGGTTCGGAGACCCAGTACTTC	CASSYGAGGGSETQYF
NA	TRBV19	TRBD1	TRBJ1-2	TGTGCCAGTAGTGCCCCGGGACAGGGGGCAGCTAACTATGGCTACACCTTC	CASSAPGQGAANYGYTF